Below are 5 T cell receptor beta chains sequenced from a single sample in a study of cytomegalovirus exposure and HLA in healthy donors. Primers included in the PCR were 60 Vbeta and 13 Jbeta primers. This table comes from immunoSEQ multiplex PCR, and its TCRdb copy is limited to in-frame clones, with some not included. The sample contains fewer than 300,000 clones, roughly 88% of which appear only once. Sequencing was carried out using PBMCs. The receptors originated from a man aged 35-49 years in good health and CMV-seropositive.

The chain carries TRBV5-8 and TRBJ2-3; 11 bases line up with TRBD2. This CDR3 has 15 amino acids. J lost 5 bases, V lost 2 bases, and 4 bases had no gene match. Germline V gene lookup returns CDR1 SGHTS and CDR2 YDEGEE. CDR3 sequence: CASSLLAGAEDTQYF. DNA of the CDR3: TGTGCCAGCAGCTTACTAGCGGGAGCCGAAGATACGCAGTATTTT.

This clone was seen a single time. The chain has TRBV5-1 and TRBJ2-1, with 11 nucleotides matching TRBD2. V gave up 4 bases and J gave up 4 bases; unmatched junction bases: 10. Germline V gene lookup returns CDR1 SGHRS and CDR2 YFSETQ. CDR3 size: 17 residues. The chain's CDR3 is CASSRIAGGGLYNEQFF. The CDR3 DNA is TGCGCCAGCAGCCGGATAGCGGGAGGGGGGCTATACAATGAGCAGTTCTTC.

The CDR3, as DNA: TGTGCCTGGAGTGTTAAGGGGAGCACAGATACGCAGTATTTT. Its translation is CAWSVKGSTDTQYF. The chain carries TRBV30 and TRBJ2-3; maybe TRBD1 (5 bases). V was pared by 0 bases and J by 0 bases, with 7 bases between. Germline V gives CDR1 GTSNPN, CDR2 SVGIG (reference sequence). CDR3 length: 14 amino acids.

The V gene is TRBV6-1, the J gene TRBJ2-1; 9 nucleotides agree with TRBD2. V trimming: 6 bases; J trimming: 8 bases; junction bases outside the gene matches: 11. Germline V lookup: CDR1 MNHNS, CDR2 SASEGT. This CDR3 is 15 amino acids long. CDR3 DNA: TGTGCCAGCAGACCCGGGACTAGCTGGTGGGATGAGCAGTTCTTC. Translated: CASRPGTSWWDEQFF.

In nucleotides, the CDR3 is TGTGCCAGCAGCCCCGTAGCGGGAGGGCGGGGCACAGATACGCAGTATTTT. Translation: CASSPVAGGRGTDTQYF. The chain carries TRBV7-8 and TRBJ2-3; the match to TRBD2 covers 11 bases. From germline, CDR1 is SGHVS and CDR2 FQNEAQ. The CDR3 is made up of 17 amino acids. V was pared by 5 bases and J by 1 base, with 8 bases of the junction left unmatched.